Below, 26 T cell receptor beta chains from the same sample are listed, as sequenced in a study of T cells expressing NK-cell markers. TCRdb re-called the 5' RACE reads, yielding one record per CDR3 amino acid sequence without DNA. The table for this sample gives a few hundred thousand distinct CDR3 sequences. Material: blood T cells: a sorted CD56 or NKG2C T cell subset, CD4+ or CD8+ T cells, or bulk PBMC T cells (not recorded which). The receptor set was obtained from a man between 18 and 69 years old in good health.

The rearrangement links TRBV19 to TRBJ1-5; TCRdb picks TRBD1, but there is no DNA to check that call. CDR1 is LNHDA, CDR2 SQIVND, per germline (reference sequence). The CDR3 has 13 residues. The CDR3 protein is CASSIKWGQPQHF.

J is TRBJ2-4 and V is TRBV6-5; TCRdb selects TRBD1, and the lack of DNA leaves this call unchecked. The CDR3 has 16 amino acids. The germline CDR1 and CDR2 sequences are MNHEY and SVGAGI. Here the CDR3 reads CASSLKTGAAKNIQYF.

The V gene is TRBV2, the J gene TRBJ2-7; there is no DNA to check the TCRdb D call of TRBD1. The germline V gene encodes CDR1 SNHLY and CDR2 FYNNEI. The CDR3 sequence is 14 residues long. The CDR3 here is CASSDQGRGYEQYF. Filled out from reference TRBV2 and TRBJ2-7, the complete variable domain reads EPEVTQTPSHQVTQMGQEVILRCVPISNHLYFYWYRQILGQKVEFLVSFYNNEISEKSEIFDDQFSVERPDGSNFTLKIRSTKLEDSAMYFCASSDQGRGYEQYFGPGTRLTVT.

The rearrangement joins TRBV3-1 to TRBJ1-2; TCRdb gives TRBD1 as the D gene, but with no DNA this cannot be confirmed. Germline V gene data show CDR1 as LGHDT and CDR2 as YNNKEL (reference sequence). This CDR3 spans 16 amino acids. This CDR3 is CASSHPERGRSKGYTF.

The chain links TRBV12-3 or TRBV12-4 to TRBJ1-1; TCRdb indicates TRBD1, and absent DNA this call remains unverified. CDR3 length equals 14 residues. This chain's CDR3 is CASTSTGINTEAFF.

This chain links TRBV7-2 with TRBJ1-1; TCRdb lists TRBD1, though no DNA is available to test this call. This CDR3 is built from 13 residues. CDR1 and CDR2 from the germline V gene are SGHTA and FQGNSA. CDR3 sequence: CASRSGLGTEAFF. Using reference TRBV7-2 and TRBJ1-1 for the parts outside the CDR3, the full variable domain is GAGVSQSPSNKVTEKGKDVELRCDPISGHTALYWYRQSLGQGLEFLIYFQGNSAPDKSGLPSDRFSAERTGGSVSTLTIQRTQQEDSAVYLCASRSGLGTEAFFGQGTRLTVV.

The V and J genes are TRBV6-5 and TRBJ1-6. Germline V gene sequence: CDR1 MNHEY, CDR2 SVGAGI. The CDR3 contains 13 residues. The CDR3 sequence: CASSYSSFLPLHF.

V gene TRBV5-1 combines with J gene TRBJ1-2; TCRdb proposes TRBD1, but this gene call is untestable without DNA. CDR3 length equals 14 residues. Germline V gene lookup returns CDR1 SGHRS and CDR2 YFSETQ. The CDR3 spells CASSSTQGSGGYTF.

This CDR3 reads CASREYVDKGEQYF. The chain employs TRBV6-1 and TRBJ2-7; checking the TCRdb D call of TRBD1 is not possible without DNA. CDR3 length: 14 residues. Germline lookup yields CDR1 MNHNS and CDR2 SASEGT.

The V gene is TRBV3-1, the J gene TRBJ1-5; TCRdb indicates TRBD1, and absent DNA this call remains unverified. The CDR3 covers 14 residues. Germline V gene data show CDR1 as LGHDT and CDR2 as YNNKEL (reference sequence). CDR3 region: CASSRQGLNQPQHF.

V and J are TRBV6-1 and TRBJ2-3. Germline-derived CDR1 and CDR2 are MNHNS and SASEGT. CDR3 length equals 15 residues. Here the CDR3 reads CASHSVRSSTDTQYF.

The J gene is TRBJ2-3, the V gene TRBV7-9; the TCRdb call, TRBD1, lacks DNA for checking. The CDR3 contains 15 residues. Germline V gives CDR1 SEHNR, CDR2 FQNEAQ (reference sequence). The CDR3 here is CASSLGTGRTDTQYF. The whole variable domain, remainder taken from reference TRBV7-9 and TRBJ2-3, is DTGVSQNPRHKITKRGQNVTFRCDPISEHNRLYWYRQTLGQGPEFLTYFQNEAQLEKSRLLSDRFSAERPKGSFSTLEIQRTEQGDSAMYLCASSLGTGRTDTQYFGPGTRLTVL.

The gene calls are TRBV20-1 and TRBJ1-1. The CDR3 is 13 residues long. Germline V gene data show CDR1 as DFQATT and CDR2 as SNEGSKA (reference sequence). The CDR3 loop is CSVPGRVLTEAFF.

The CDR3 sequence is CASSSRGGGSTDTQYF. The chain uses TRBV7-9 and TRBJ2-3; without DNA, the TCRdb call of TRBD2 cannot be checked. The germline gives CDR1 SEHNR, CDR2 FQNEAQ (reference sequence). The CDR3 loop spans 16 amino acids.

This chain joins TRBV4-2 and TRBJ2-1; TCRdb gives TRBD1 as the D gene, but with no DNA this cannot be confirmed. CDR1 is LGHNA, CDR2 YNFKEQ, per germline. The CDR3 is 18 residues long. CDR3 sequence reads: CASSQDVGGTGVYNEQFF.

V is TRBV2 and J is TRBJ1-1; TCRdb picks TRBD1, but there is no DNA to check that call. Germline V gene lookup returns CDR1 SNHLY and CDR2 FYNNEI. The CDR3 extends over 14 amino acids. CDR3 amino acids: CASSLTGFYTEAFF.

The rearrangement joins TRBV7-2 to TRBJ1-1. The CDR3 consists of 13 residues. CDR1 and CDR2 (germline): SGHTA, FQGNSA. The CDR3 protein is CASSLHKNGEAFF.

V usage is TRBV29-1 and J usage is TRBJ1-1. Germline values: CDR1 SQVTM, CDR2 ANQGSEA. This CDR3 is 15 amino acids long. The CDR3 is CSVGAGLSMNTEAFF.

The V and J genes are TRBV10-2 and TRBJ2-1. Germline CDR1 reads WSHSY; CDR2 reads SAAADI. This CDR3 comprises 14 residues. CDR3 region: CASNRGGSYNEQFF.

This chain connects TRBV12-3 or TRBV12-4 to TRBJ1-4; with no DNA, the TCRdb D assignment of TRBD1 cannot be verified. The CDR3 is made up of 14 amino acids. The CDR3 loop is CASRRDGGREKLFF.

The CDR3 loop is CASSSPTTMGRTKNIQYF. The rearrangement links TRBV5-6 to TRBJ2-4. Germline CDR1 SGHDT, CDR2 YYEEEE. The CDR3 is made up of 18 amino acids.

The chain couples TRBV7-2 to TRBJ2-6. The germline V gene has CDR1 SGHTA and CDR2 FQGNSA. CDR3 length: 14 amino acids. CDR3 loop: CASLSDSGANVLTF. The full variable domain, its missing parts supplied by reference TRBV7-2 and TRBJ2-6, is GAGVSQSPSNKVTEKGKDVELRCDPISGHTALYWYRQSLGQGLEFLIYFQGNSAPDKSGLPSDRFSAERTGGSVSTLTIQRTQQEDSAVYLCASLSDSGANVLTFGAGSRLTVL.

Here the CDR3 reads CASSQGRGRSNQPQHF. This sequence joins TRBV3-1 and TRBJ1-5; the TCRdb call, TRBD1, lacks DNA for checking. The germline gives CDR1 LGHDT, CDR2 YNNKEL (reference sequence). This CDR3 has 16 amino acids.

The chain couples TRBV18 to TRBJ2-3. Germline V CDR1 and CDR2: KGHSH, LQKENI. The CDR3 covers 13 residues. CDR3 protein: CASSPSELDTQYF.

This chain links TRBV30 with TRBJ2-7; TCRdb lists TRBD1, though no DNA is available to test this call. CDR3 length: 13 amino acids. In germline, CDR1 is GTSNPN, CDR2 SVGIG (reference sequence). CDR3 residues: CAWKTPGSYEQYF.

The chain combines TRBV3-1 with TRBJ1-2. This CDR3 has 13 amino acids. The germline gives CDR1 LGHDT, CDR2 YNNKEL (reference sequence). This CDR3 is CASSPAGPGGYTF. Drawing the rest from reference TRBV3-1 and TRBJ1-2, the complete variable domain is DTAVSQTPKYLVTQMGNDKSIKCEQNLGHDTMYWYKQDSKKFLKIMFSYNNKELIINETVPNRFSPKSPDKAHLNLHINSLELGDSAVYFCASSPAGPGGYTFGSGTRLTVV.